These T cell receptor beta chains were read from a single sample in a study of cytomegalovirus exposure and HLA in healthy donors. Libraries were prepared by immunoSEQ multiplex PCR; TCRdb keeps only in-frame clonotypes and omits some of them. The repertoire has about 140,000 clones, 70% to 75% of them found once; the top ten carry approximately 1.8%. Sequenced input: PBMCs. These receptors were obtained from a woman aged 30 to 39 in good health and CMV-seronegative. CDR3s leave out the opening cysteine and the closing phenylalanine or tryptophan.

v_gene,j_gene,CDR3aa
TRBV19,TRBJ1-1,ASSRTGGYVTEAF
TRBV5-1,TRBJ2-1,ASSLWTSGNNEQF
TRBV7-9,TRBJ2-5,ASSLGTQETGYY
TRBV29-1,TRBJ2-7,SVADRGRREQY
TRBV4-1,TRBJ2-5,ASSPRLAGGETQY
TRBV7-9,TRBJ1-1,SSSSGTGTRTEAF
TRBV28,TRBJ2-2,ASSLRTGGGFGELF
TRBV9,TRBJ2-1,ASSPPGLAGYYNEQF
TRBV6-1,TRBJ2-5,ASSELASGGEQY
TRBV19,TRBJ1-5,ASKDINQPQH
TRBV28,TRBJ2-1,ASRYTGGNEQF
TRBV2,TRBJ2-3,ASGTSMPDTQY
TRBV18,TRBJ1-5,ASSLGGQTAQPQH
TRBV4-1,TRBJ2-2,ASSQGPRGFNTGELF
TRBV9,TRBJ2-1,ASSVGTGGDEQF
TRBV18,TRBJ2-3,ASSPSGGADTQY
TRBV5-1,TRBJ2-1,ASSMGGTSGRNEQF